A single sample gave rise to the 29 T cell receptor beta chains below, sequenced in a study of blood T cell repertoires in COVID-19. TCRdb's copy holds only in-frame clones and misses some; the assay was immunoSEQ multiplex PCR. The table lists some 150,000 clones, roughly four fifths of them singletons. Material for sequencing was peripheral blood. These receptors all stem from a woman older than 75 with acute or convalescent COVID-19.

A few counts support this clone. The J gene is TRBJ2-3, the V gene TRBV3-1 (or the pseudogene TRBV3-2), with 14 bases aligning to TRBD2. CDR3 length equals 19 residues. The V and J ends lost 0 bases and 1 base, in that order; junction bases with no gene match: 6. In germline, CDR1 is LGHDT, CDR2 YNNKEL (reference sequence). The CDR3 DNA reads TGTGCCAGCAGCCAAGATGGACTAGCGGGGGGACGCGGCACAGATACGCAGTATTTT. Translation: CASSQDGLAGGRGTDTQYF.

The CDR3 DNA reads TGTGCCAGCAGCCAAGGAGGCAATCAGCCCCAGCATTTT. Protein: CASSQGGNQPQHF. The chain links TRBV3-1 (or the pseudogene TRBV3-2) to TRBJ1-5; no clear D. V was shortened by 1 base and J by 2 bases, with 3 bases between the two germline ends. There are 13 residues in the CDR3. Per the germline V gene, CDR1 is LGHDT and CDR2 is YNNKEL (reference sequence).

The rearrangement links TRBV13 to TRBJ1-2; 8 nucleotides line up with TRBD1. CDR3 length: 14 amino acids. Germline CDR1 is PRHDT and CDR2 is FYEKMQ (reference sequence). V trimming: 2 bases; J trimming: 4 bases; junction bases outside the gene matches: 3. The CDR3 nucleotides are TGTGCCAGCAGCTTACAACAGGGGGTCTATGGCTACACCTTC. This gives the protein CASSLQQGVYGYTF.

The V and J genes are TRBV6-6 and TRBJ1-3; 7 bases line up with TRBD1. Unmatched junction bases numbered 5, after V lost 7 bases and J lost 2 bases. The CDR3 is 14 amino acids. The V gene's germline CDR1 is MNHNY and CDR2 SVGAGI (reference sequence). The CDR3 sequence: CASTPDRAGNTIYF. The CDR3 bases are TGTGCCAGCACCCCCGACAGGGCTGGAAACACCATATATTTT.

V is TRBV7-7 and J is TRBJ2-6, with D unclear. This CDR3 contains 19 residues. Germline-derived CDR1 and CDR2 are SSHAT and FNYEAQ (reference sequence). V was pared by 1 base and J by 0 bases, with 16 bases between. CDR3 loop: CASSLDPYTRYSGANVLTF. The CDR3 DNA reads as TGTGCCAGCAGCTTAGACCCTTATACCCGGTACTCTGGGGCCAACGTCCTGACTTTC.

This clone was counted between two and nine times. J is TRBJ1-1 and V is TRBV30; D gene unclear. Deletions cut 2 bases from V and 10 bases from J, with 20 bases between. Germline V gene lookup returns CDR1 GTSNPN and CDR2 SVGIG (reference sequence). CDR3 length: 14 residues. The CDR3, as DNA: TGTGCCTGGAGTCCCGACATCGCCGCCGACGGAGCTTTCTTT. As protein: CAWSPDIAADGAFF.

The V gene is TRBV24-1, the J gene TRBJ2-3; D might be TRBD2 (7 bases). The CDR3 is 14 residues long. V lost 7 bases to trimming and J lost 5 bases, with 15 bases between them. Germline assignment: CDR1 KGHDR and CDR2 SFDVKD. The CDR3 region has the DNA TGTGCCACCAGGGGAGGGGGGTCCGGAGATACGCAGTATTTT. Translating gives CATRGGGSGDTQYF.

The gene calls are TRBV5-6 and TRBJ1-2; a possible D gene is TRBD1 (5 bases). The V end was cut by 0 bases, the J end by 6 bases, with 15 bases between. Germline V gene lookup returns CDR1 SGHDT and CDR2 YYEEEE. The CDR3 covers 15 residues. The CDR3 loop is CASSLAWQGTNGYTF. In DNA form, the CDR3 reads TGTGCCAGCAGCTTGGCTTGGCAGGGAACAAATGGCTACACCTTC.

The chain employs TRBV7-9 and TRBJ1-6, with a weak D call TRBD1 (6 bases). The CDR3 totals 15 residues. V lost 8 bases, J lost 6 bases, and 17 bases lay in between. Germline-derived CDR1 and CDR2 are SEHNR and FQNEAQ (reference sequence). The CDR3 region is CASSITDSFNSPLHF. CDR3 nucleotides: TGTGCCAGCTCGATTACGGACAGTTTTAATTCACCCCTCCACTTT.

V usage is TRBV5-1 and J usage is TRBJ2-1; TRBD1 agrees at 8 bases. The germline V gene encodes CDR1 SGHRS and CDR2 YFSETQ. The CDR3 extends over 14 amino acids. The V and J ends lost 4 bases and 1 base, in that order; junction bases with no gene match: 1. The CDR3 is CASSRQGSYNEQFF. The CDR3 nucleotides are TGCGCCAGCAGCCGACAGGGGTCCTACAATGAGCAGTTCTTC.

V usage is TRBV9 and J usage is TRBJ2-3, with 14 bases matching TRBD2. Germline loops: CDR1 SGDLS, CDR2 YYNGEE. V gave up 4 bases and J gave up 3 bases; unmatched junction bases: 7. There are 17 residues in the CDR3. CDR3 residues: CASSPRTSGGITDTQYF. The CDR3 DNA sequence: TGTGCCAGCAGCCCGAGGACTAGCGGGGGGATTACAGATACGCAGTATTTT. Based on the CDR3 plus reference TRBV9 and TRBJ2-3, the full variable domain is DSGVTQTPKHLITATGQRVTLRCSPRSGDLSVYWYQQSLDQGLQFLIQYYNGEERAKGNILERFSAQQFPDLHSELNLSSLELGDSALYFCASSPRTSGGITDTQYFGPGTRLTVL.

V gene TRBV2 combines with J gene TRBJ1-2; D is undetermined. The CDR3 is 15 amino acids. Per germline, CDR1 SNHLY and CDR2 FYNNEI. Deletions cut 0 bases from V and 0 bases from J, with 8 bases between. CDR3 in DNA: TGTGCCAGCAGTGAAGCTTCCCGTTCTAACTATGGCTACACCTTC. It is translated as CASSEASRSNYGYTF.

The chain joins TRBV7-2 to TRBJ2-1; 10 bases fit TRBD1. This CDR3 is 15 amino acids long. The junction had 3 bases not matched to a gene; V was cut back by 5 bases and J by 2 bases. Looked up from germline, CDR1 is SGHTA and CDR2 is FQGNSA. For the CDR3, the DNA is TGTGCCAGCAGCCAGGACAGGGGGACCTACAATGAGCAGTTCTTC. This codes for CASSQDRGTYNEQFF.

The chain joins TRBV11-3 to TRBJ1-6, with D possibly being TRBD1 (5 bases). The CDR3 is 13 residues long. Looked up from germline, CDR1 is SGHNT and CDR2 is YENEEA. With 5 bases removed from V and 13 bases from J, the gap between germline ends came to 15 bases. CDR3 sequence: CASSRQGAPPLHF. The CDR3 region has the DNA TGTGCCAGCAGCCGACAAGGGGCGCCGCCCCTCCACTTT.

V gene TRBV10-3 combines with J gene TRBJ1-2, with a possible D match to TRBD1 (5 bases). Trimming shortened V by 0 bases and J by 3 bases, and 11 bases separated the two germline ends. The CDR3 runs to 15 residues. In germline, CDR1 is ENHRY, CDR2 SYGVKD. CDR3 in DNA: TGTGCCATCAGTGAGTCGGGGGGGTATTACTATGGCTACACCTTC. It encodes CAISESGGYYYGYTF.

The rearrangement joins TRBV3-1 (or the pseudogene TRBV3-2) to TRBJ1-2; D not resolved. The V gene lost 1 base and the J gene lost 3 bases, with 12 bases spanning the gap. Germline assignment: CDR1 LGHDT and CDR2 YNNKEL (reference sequence). The CDR3 runs 15 residues. DNA for the CDR3: TGTGCCAGCAGCCAAGTGGTGACTGGAGACTATGGCTACACCTTC. It codes for CASSQVVTGDYGYTF.

The CDR3 coding sequence is TGCGCCAGCAGCTTGTCAGGAGGCCAAGAGACCCAGTACTTC. Its protein is CASSLSGGQETQYF. This rearrangement joins TRBV5-1 to TRBJ2-5; a weak D match, TRBD2 (5 bases). This CDR3 contains 14 residues. The ends were cut back, 1 base at V and 1 base at J, with 8 bases in the middle. CDR1 SGHRS and CDR2 YFSETQ come from the germline V gene. Using reference TRBV5-1 and TRBJ2-5 for the parts outside the CDR3, the full variable domain is KAGVTQTPRYLIKTRGQQVTLSCSPISGHRSVSWYQQTPGQGLQFLFEYFSETQRNKGNFPGRFSGRQFSNSRSEMNVSTLELGDSALYLCASSLSGGQETQYFGPGTRLLVL.

The V gene is TRBV29-1, the J gene TRBJ1-1; no firm D call. The V gene lost 4 bases and the J gene lost 2 bases, with 8 bases spanning the gap. This CDR3 has 12 amino acids. Germline-derived CDR1 and CDR2 are SQVTM and ANQGSEA. The CDR3 bases are TGCAGCGTTGTGGCCCATAACACTGAAGCTTTCTTT. Residues: CSVVAHNTEAFF.

This clone was found a few times. The chain links TRBV29-1 to TRBJ2-7, with D maybe TRBD1 (6 bases). The CDR3 has 13 residues. Germline V lookup: CDR1 SQVTM, CDR2 ANQGSEA. The ends were cut back, 6 bases at V and 3 bases at J, with 15 bases in the middle. The CDR3 sequence is CSVLRTESYEQYF. The CDR3 DNA reads TGCAGCGTACTAAGGACAGAGAGCTACGAGCAGTACTTC.

This clone has a single count. The CDR3 loop reads CASSPYVGQLLGIQYF. The CDR3 DNA follows: TGTGCCAGCTCACCATATGTCGGACAACTACTGGGCATTCAGTACTTC. The chain is built from TRBV18 and TRBJ2-4; possible D gene TRBD1, 5 bases. Trimming shortened V by 2 bases and J by 9 bases, and 20 bases separated the two germline ends. The CDR3 consists of 16 residues. The germline V gene has CDR1 KGHSH and CDR2 LQKENI.

V usage is TRBV19 and J usage is TRBJ2-2, with 10 bases fitting TRBD1. The CDR3 contains 17 residues. From germline, CDR1 is LNHDA and CDR2 SQIVND (reference sequence). V shed 5 bases and J 7 bases; nucleotides not matched to a gene: 13. The CDR3 bases are TGTGCCAGTAGTCCAATCACGGGACAGGGGATTAACGGGGAGCTGTTTTTT. Encoded protein: CASSPITGQGINGELFF.

The chain links TRBV7-2 to TRBJ2-7; D is possibly TRBD2 (6 bases). The V end was cut by 2 bases, the J end by 3 bases, with 14 bases between. Germline V gene sequence: CDR1 SGHTA, CDR2 FQGNSA. The CDR3 is 15 residues long. Written as DNA, the CDR3 is TGTGCCAGCAGCTTAAGTTATCTGGGACTCTACGAGCAGTACTTC. Amino acid sequence: CASSLSYLGLYEQYF.

The chain recombines TRBV15 with TRBJ2-3; 8 bases fit TRBD1. CDR3 length: 15 amino acids. Trimming at V came to 3 bases and at J to 0 bases, leaving 2 bases not matched to a gene. The germline V gene has CDR1 LNHNV and CDR2 YYDKDF (reference sequence). CDR3 coding DNA: TGTGCCACCAGCAGGGACAGGGCTAGCACAGATACGCAGTATTTT. Translating gives CATSRDRASTDTQYF. The variable domain in full, completed from reference TRBV15 and TRBJ2-3, reads DAMVIQNPRYQVTQFGKPVTLSCSQTLNHNVMYWYQQKSSQAPKLLFHYYDKDFNNEADTPDNFQSRRPNTSFCFLDIRSPGLGDTAMYLCATSRDRASTDTQYFGPGTRLTVL.

The genes are TRBV7-9 and TRBJ1-3, with D possibly matching TRBD1 (5 bases). The CDR3 consists of 14 residues. The germline CDR1 and CDR2 sequences are SEHNR and FQNEAQ (reference sequence). The germline V and J ends were trimmed by 6 bases and 0 bases, with 9 bases remaining between them. The CDR3 loop reads CASSRQYSGNTIYF. CDR3 DNA sequence: TGTGCCAGCAGTCGACAGTACTCTGGAAACACCATATATTTT. Full variable domain (missing parts from reference TRBV7-9 and TRBJ1-3): DTGVSQNPRHKITKRGQNVTFRCDPISEHNRLYWYRQTLGQGPEFLTYFQNEAQLEKSRLLSDRFSAERPKGSFSTLEIQRTEQGDSAMYLCASSRQYSGNTIYFGEGSWLTVV.

This chain connects TRBV5-4 to TRBJ1-6; tentatively, D is TRBD1 (6 bases). This CDR3 region has 16 residues. The germline CDR1 and CDR2 sequences are SGHNT and YYREEE (reference sequence). With 1 base removed from V and 5 bases from J, the gap between germline ends came to 13 bases. The CDR3 DNA reads TGTGCCAGCAGCTTGTGGGGGCGCGGAGATAATTCACCCCTCCACTTT. This encodes CASSLWGRGDNSPLHF.

The chain combines TRBV9 with TRBJ2-7, with TRBD1 as a possible D gene (5 bases). The CDR3 sequence is 13 residues long. The V and J ends lost 0 bases and 3 bases respectively, with 7 bases between them. Per germline, CDR1 SGDLS and CDR2 YYNGEE. CDR3: CASSVEDSYEQYF. CDR3 DNA sequence: TGTGCCAGCAGCGTAGAAGACAGCTACGAGCAGTACTTC.

The CDR3 bases are TGTGCCAGTACCACGGACAGGGGGAACACCGGGGAGCTGTTTTTT. Translating it yields CASTTDRGNTGELFF. V usage is TRBV19 and J usage is TRBJ2-2; TRBD1 agrees at 9 bases. The CDR3 totals 15 residues. CDR1 is LNHDA, CDR2 SQIVND, per germline (reference sequence). Trimming cost V 7 bases and J 1 base; bases outside gene matches: 4.

This clone was recorded only once. The gene calls are TRBV6-5 and TRBJ1-2, with 8 bases matching TRBD1. Trimming removed 5 bases from V and 3 bases from J; junction bases left unmatched: 5. The CDR3 contains 14 residues. The germline gives CDR1 MNHEY, CDR2 SVGAGI. The CDR3 sequence: CASSPGQGDYGYTF. In DNA, the CDR3 is TGTGCCAGCAGTCCCGGACAGGGCGACTATGGCTACACCTTC.

This rearrangement joins TRBV3-1 (or the pseudogene TRBV3-2) to TRBJ1-1, with TRBD1 matching 7 bases. J was trimmed by 4 bases and V by 5 bases; bases with no gene match: 7. This CDR3 is built from 14 residues. Germline CDR1 is LGHDT and CDR2 is YNNKEL (reference sequence). Here the CDR3 DNA reads TGTGCCAGCAGCTATCAGGGGGATGGCACTGAAGCTTTCTTT. This encodes CASSYQGDGTEAFF.